This TCR beta chain comes out of a study of early stage breast cancer tumors. The repertoire was sequenced with immunoSEQ multiplex PCR; TCRdb's copy has only in-frame clones and lacks some. This sample yields some 30,000 clones, of which 70% to 75% are seen a single time; about 9.4% belongs to the top ten. This clonotype was obtained from a person younger than 45 with breast cancer. Source material: breast tumor tissue.

The CDR3 nucleotides read TGCGCCAGCAGCCCTAATCCCTATGGCTACACCTTC. Translating it yields CASSPNPYGYTF. This rearrangement joins TRBV10-2 to TRBJ1-2, with D hard to call. Trimming cost V 6 bases and J 4 bases, with 9 bases left between them. The CDR3 has 12 residues. Germline-derived CDR1 and CDR2 are WSHSY and SAAADI.